The 15 T cell receptor beta chains presented below share a single source sample, sequenced in a study of radiotherapy plus CTLA-4 blockade in lung cancer (dated by TCRdb to the late 2010s). The library was built by means of the immunoSEQ multiplex PCR assay. As stored in TCRdb, this immuneACCESS dataset retains in-frame rearrangements with V and J assigned. A fraction of the clones does not appear; measured against another copy, unresolved V genes explain less than half of the discrepancy, and the remainder lacks a known reason. The sample table lists tens of thousands of clones, around nine tenths of them with a count of one. The top ten hold 7.8% of the sample. Sequencing used peripheral blood, obtained from a patient treated with radiotherapy plus ipilimumab. The origin of the receptors is a human donor with non-small cell lung cancer whose response to radiotherapy plus ipilimumab could not be evaluated.

This clone was detected once. The rearrangement uses TRBV15 and TRBJ2-5; possibly TRBD2 for D (5 bases). V shed 0 bases and J shed 1 base, with 9 bases lying between them. The CDR3 consists of 15 residues. Germline V CDR1 and CDR2: LNHNV, YYDKDF (reference sequence). The CDR3 DNA follows: TGTGCCACCAGCAGAGACAGAGGGCCCCAAGAGACCCAGTACTTC. Translating it yields CATSRDRGPQETQYF.

The chain carries TRBV9 and TRBJ2-4; the D gene is possibly TRBD2 (7 bases). Germline V lookup: CDR1 SGDLS, CDR2 YYNGEE. The CDR3 length is 17 residues. Trimming pared 5 bases from V and 1 base from J, leaving 19 bases between. For the CDR3, the DNA is TGTGCCAGCAGTCCAACCGAGGGGGGGCAGGCCAAAAACATTCAGTACTTC. Its protein is CASSPTEGGQAKNIQYF.

This chain uses TRBV7-2 with TRBJ2-3; 10 nucleotides line up with TRBD2. Germline V gene data show CDR1 as SGHTA and CDR2 as FQGNSA. This CDR3 has 17 residues. Trimming at V came to 1 base and at J to 4 bases, leaving 8 bases not matched to a gene. The CDR3 region has the DNA TGTGCCAGCAGCTTAGTTCCTAGCGGGAGAGGCGCAGATACGCAGTATTTT. Amino acids: CASSLVPSGRGADTQYF.

This clone was seen only once. The V gene is TRBV2, the J gene TRBJ2-1; TRBD2 agrees at 7 bases. The length of the CDR3 is 14 residues. Germline loops: CDR1 SNHLY, CDR2 FYNNEI. V dropped 2 bases and J dropped 2; count of bases not matched to a gene: 0. The CDR3 loop reads CASSERGAYNEQFF. CDR3 DNA: TGTGCCAGCAGTGAACGGGGGGCCTACAATGAGCAGTTCTTC.

This CDR3 reads CASPCEGAVSGNTIYF. The CDR3, as DNA: TGTGCCAGCCCCTGCGAGGGGGCCGTCTCTGGAAACACCATATATTTT. The J gene is TRBJ1-3, the V gene TRBV28; TRBD1 matches at 7 bases. Trimming removed 8 bases from V and 0 bases from J; junction bases left unmatched: 10. This CDR3 has 16 amino acids. The germline gives CDR1 MDHEN, CDR2 SYDVKM. The variable domain in full, with the rest retrieved from reference TRBV28 and TRBJ1-3, is DVKVTQSSRYLVKRTGEKVFLECVQDMDHENMFWYRQDPGLGLRLIYFSYDVKMKEKGDIPEGYSVSREKKERFSLILESASTNQTSMYLCASPCEGAVSGNTIYFGEGSWLTVV.

This rearrangement joins TRBV7-2 to TRBJ2-5; D is undetermined. Germline V gene sequence: CDR1 SGHTA, CDR2 FQGNSA. V was pared by 4 bases and J by 6 bases, with 9 bases between. The CDR3 is 12 amino acids. Written as DNA, the CDR3 is TGTGCCAGCAGCTCAAGCCTCCAGACCCAGTACTTC. It codes for CASSSSLQTQYF.

The CDR3 protein is CASSWGGHRETQYF. CDR3 DNA: TGTGCCAGCAGCTGGGGGGGGCATCGAGAGACCCAGTACTTC. V usage is TRBV7-9 and J usage is TRBJ2-7; possibly TRBD2 for D (7 bases). The end of the DNA aligns better with TRBJ2-5, so the J call may be wrong. The CDR3 is 14 residues long. Looked up from germline, CDR1 is SEHNR and CDR2 is FQNEAQ (reference sequence).

This clone has just a few counts. This chain connects TRBV5-6 to TRBJ1-1; weak D call: TRBD1 (5 bases). This CDR3 contains 14 residues. Trimming took 2 bases from V and 5 from J, leaving 13 bases between them. Per the germline V gene, CDR1 is SGHDT and CDR2 is YYEEEE. The DNA for the CDR3 is TGTGCCAGCAGCTTCGTTGGCAGGGCGACTGAAGCTTTCTTT. Residues: CASSFVGRATEAFF.

The chain links TRBV28 to TRBJ2-7; 10 positions agree with TRBD1. Germline loops: CDR1 MDHEN, CDR2 SYDVKM. The CDR3 covers 13 residues. The V and J ends lost 6 bases and 4 bases, in that order; junction bases with no gene match: 3. The CDR3 sequence: CASRGQGGYEQYF. The CDR3 nucleotides are TGTGCCAGCAGAGGACAGGGGGGGTACGAGCAGTACTTC.

The chain joins TRBV18 to TRBJ2-7, with 11 bases identical to TRBD2. The CDR3 length is 15 residues. Germline V gives CDR1 KGHSH, CDR2 LQKENI. The junction had 4 bases not matched to a gene; V was cut back by 5 bases and J by 1 base. The CDR3 spells CASSEGTSGSYEQYF. DNA for the CDR3: TGTGCCAGCTCAGAAGGGACTAGCGGATCCTACGAGCAGTACTTC.

This clone has a handful of counts. V and J are TRBV27 and TRBJ2-3, with TRBD2 identical over 8 bases. V lost 3 bases to trimming and J lost 2 bases; unmatched junction nucleotides: 10. This CDR3 has 17 amino acids. The V gene's germline CDR1 is MNHEY and CDR2 SMNVEV (reference sequence). CDR3 protein: CASSFLSRGAITDTQYF. The DNA of the CDR3 is TGTGCCAGCAGTTTCCTTTCGCGGGGGGCTATCACAGATACGCAGTATTTT.

CDR3 sequence reads: CASTLAGAEGEQYF. Here the CDR3 DNA reads TGCGCCAGCACTCTGGCGGGAGCGGAGGGCGAGCAGTACTTC. The chain carries TRBV10-2 and TRBJ2-7; TRBD2 agrees at 7 bases. The CDR3 covers 14 residues. Germline values: CDR1 WSHSY, CDR2 SAAADI. The junction had 12 bases not matched to a gene; V was cut back by 7 bases and J by 6 bases.

The CDR3 protein is CASSLGQTYTQYF. CDR3 coding DNA: TGTGCCAGCAGTTTAGGACAGACATATACGCAGTATTTT. This chain joins TRBV28 and TRBJ2-3; D possibly corresponds to TRBD1 (6 bases). V gave up 2 bases and J gave up 7 bases, with 10 bases separating them. Germline V gives CDR1 MDHEN, CDR2 SYDVKM. CDR3 length: 13 amino acids.

CDR3 sequence (DNA): TGTGCCAGCCGCTCGACAGGGCTGGGACTCGGTGGTCACGAGCAGTACTTC. This translates into CASRSTGLGLGGHEQYF. J is TRBJ2-7 and V is TRBV27; D may be TRBD1 (7 bases). The CDR3 has 17 residues. V was pared by 8 bases and J by 5 bases, with 28 bases between. Germline V lookup: CDR1 MNHEY, CDR2 SMNVEV (reference sequence).

CDR3 amino acids: CASSGTGGASYEQYF. CDR3 DNA: TGTGCCAGCAGCGGCACAGGGGGCGCCTCCTACGAGCAGTACTTC. The rearrangement links TRBV2 to TRBJ2-7; 9 bases are a match to TRBD1. The germline V gene encodes CDR1 SNHLY and CDR2 FYNNEI. J was trimmed by 0 bases and V by 6 bases; bases with no gene match: 6. The length of the CDR3 is 15 residues.